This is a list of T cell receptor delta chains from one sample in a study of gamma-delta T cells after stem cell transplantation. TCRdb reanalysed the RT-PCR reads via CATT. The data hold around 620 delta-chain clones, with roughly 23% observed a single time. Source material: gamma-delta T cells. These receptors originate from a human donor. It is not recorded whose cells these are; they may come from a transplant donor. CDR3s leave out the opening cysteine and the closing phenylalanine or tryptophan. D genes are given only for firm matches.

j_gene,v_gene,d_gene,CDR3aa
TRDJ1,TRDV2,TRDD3,ACDTVLLGDGNTDKLI
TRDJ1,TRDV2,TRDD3,ACGTVTGGAHPIYYTDKLI
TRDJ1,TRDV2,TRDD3,ACDLLGDMYTDKLI
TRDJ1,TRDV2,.,ACDTLSYGSGGGTDKLI
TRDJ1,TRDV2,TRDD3,ACDTLASGGYGKLI
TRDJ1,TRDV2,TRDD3,ACDTVDGGYAGPII
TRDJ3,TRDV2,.,ACDLMLREPTSSWDTRQMF
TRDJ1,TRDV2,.,ACDPIQGGHAWTDKLI
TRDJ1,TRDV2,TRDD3,ACDPLLLGDTNTDKLI
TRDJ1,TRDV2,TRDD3,ACDTVGRGIRGRPDKLI
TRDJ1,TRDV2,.,ACDPTSSGNAYTDKLI
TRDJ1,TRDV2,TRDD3,ACDPLGITDKLI
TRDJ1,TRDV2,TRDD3,ACYSVLGDMYTDKLI
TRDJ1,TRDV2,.,ACDTVTAATDKLI
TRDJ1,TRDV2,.,ACDTVNAEDTDKLI
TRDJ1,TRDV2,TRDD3,ACDTLGDTQETPLI
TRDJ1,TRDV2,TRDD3,ACDPLGDSTDKLI
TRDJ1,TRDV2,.,ACDPVQPRGYTDKLI
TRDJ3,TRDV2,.,ACDTAGGDVSWDTRQMF
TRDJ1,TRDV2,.,ACDALGSTDKLI
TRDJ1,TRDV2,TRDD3,ACDTVPTSGGYPYTDKLI
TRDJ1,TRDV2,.,ACDTVLYTDKLI
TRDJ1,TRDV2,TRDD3,ACDTVTGGTPDKLI
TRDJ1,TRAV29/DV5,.,SVLLCSKRGPGANKGVI
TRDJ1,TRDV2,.,ACDLLTESTDKLI
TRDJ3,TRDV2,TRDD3,ACDTPGTGGSTAWDTRQMF
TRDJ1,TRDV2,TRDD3,ACDTLGDINTDKLI
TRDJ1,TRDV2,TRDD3,ACDTITGGYATDKLI
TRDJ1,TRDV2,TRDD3,ACDTVGDTRRSDKLI
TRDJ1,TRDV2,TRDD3,ACDSVLGDSVYTDKLI
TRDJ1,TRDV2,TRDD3,ACDGLGYDTDKLI
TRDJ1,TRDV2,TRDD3,ACDDLGGYRTDKLI
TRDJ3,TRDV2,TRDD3,ACDKVLGDTNYSWDTRQMF
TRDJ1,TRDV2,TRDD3,ACDALLGDSTDKLI
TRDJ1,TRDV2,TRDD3,ACDPLGSTDKLI